The TCR beta chain under discussion was sequenced for a study of shared clonotypes between healthy human individuals. General study results and limits: What limited the represented genetic and exposure-history diversity was the small number of donors.

Of note for this clone: Its antigen remains unknown.

From germline, CDR1 is SEHNR and CDR2 FQNEAQ (reference sequence). The V gene end was trimmed by 6 bases and the J gene end by 1 base; junction bases not matched to a gene: 7. This CDR3 is built from 15 residues. Profiled with immunoSEQ multiplex PCR; TCRdb holds only in-frame clones, not every one. The table lists about 110,000 clones, just over 65% of them singletons, with approximately 23% in the top ten. This receptor was obtained from a woman under 40 in good health. Sequencing input: memory CD8+ T cells sorted from blood. Documented subset: CD45RO+ cells pooled with CCR7-negative TemRA cells. V gene TRBV7-9 combines with J gene TRBJ2-5; 8 bases are shared with TRBD2. This CDR3 is CASRPPSGGQETQYF. The CDR3 coding sequence is TGTGCCAGCAGGCCTCCCAGCGGGGGCCAAGAGACCCAGTACTTC.